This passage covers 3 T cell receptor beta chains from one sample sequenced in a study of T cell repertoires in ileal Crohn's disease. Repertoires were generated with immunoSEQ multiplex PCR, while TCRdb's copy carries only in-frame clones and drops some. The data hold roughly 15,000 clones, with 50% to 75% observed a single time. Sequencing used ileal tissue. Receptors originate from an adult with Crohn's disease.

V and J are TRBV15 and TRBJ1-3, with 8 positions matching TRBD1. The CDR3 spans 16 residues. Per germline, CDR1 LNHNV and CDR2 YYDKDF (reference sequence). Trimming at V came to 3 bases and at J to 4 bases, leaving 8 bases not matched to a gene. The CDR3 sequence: CATSSFLRGRGNTIYF. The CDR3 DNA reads TGTGCCACCAGCAGTTTTCTCAGGGGGCGCGGAAACACCATATATTTT. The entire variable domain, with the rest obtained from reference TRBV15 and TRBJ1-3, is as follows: DAMVIQNPRYQVTQFGKPVTLSCSQTLNHNVMYWYQQKSSQAPKLLFHYYDKDFNNEADTPDNFQSRRPNTSFCFLDIRSPGLGDTAMYLCATSSFLRGRGNTIYFGEGSWLTVV.

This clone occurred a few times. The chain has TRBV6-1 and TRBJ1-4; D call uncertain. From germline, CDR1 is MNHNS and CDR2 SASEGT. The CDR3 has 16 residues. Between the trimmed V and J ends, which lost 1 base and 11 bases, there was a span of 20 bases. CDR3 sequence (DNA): TGTGCCAGCAGTGAAGTCGGAGGCGGCGGATCGGCGAAACTGTTTTTT. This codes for CASSEVGGGGSAKLFF.

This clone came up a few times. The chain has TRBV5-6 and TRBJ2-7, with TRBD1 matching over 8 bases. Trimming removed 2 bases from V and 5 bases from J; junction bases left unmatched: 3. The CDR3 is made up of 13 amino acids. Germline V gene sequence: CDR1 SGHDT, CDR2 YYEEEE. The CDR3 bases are TGTGCCAGCAGCTTTGGACAGGGCCACGAGCAGTACTTC. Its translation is CASSFGQGHEQYF.